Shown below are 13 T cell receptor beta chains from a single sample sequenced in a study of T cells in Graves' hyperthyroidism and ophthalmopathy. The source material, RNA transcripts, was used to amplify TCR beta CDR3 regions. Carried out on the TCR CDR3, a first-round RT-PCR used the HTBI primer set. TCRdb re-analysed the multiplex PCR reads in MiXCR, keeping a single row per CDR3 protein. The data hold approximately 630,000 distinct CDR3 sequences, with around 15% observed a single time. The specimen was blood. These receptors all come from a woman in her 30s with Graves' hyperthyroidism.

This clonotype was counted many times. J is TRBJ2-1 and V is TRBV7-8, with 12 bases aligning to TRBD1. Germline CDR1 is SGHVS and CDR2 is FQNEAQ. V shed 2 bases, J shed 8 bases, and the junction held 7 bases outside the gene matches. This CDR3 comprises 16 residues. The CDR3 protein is CASSLRPGTGGDEQFF. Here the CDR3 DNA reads TGTGCCAGCAGCTTACGTCCCGGGACAGGGGGCGATGAGCAGTTCTTC.

In DNA, the CDR3 is TGTGCCAGCAGCCAAGATAGGACAGGGGGCTGGAATGAGCAGTTCTTC. It is translated as CASSQDRTGGWNEQFF. V gene TRBV14 combines with J gene TRBJ2-1; 11 bases are shared with TRBD1. Unmatched junction bases numbered 5, after V lost 0 bases and J lost 7 bases. The germline CDR1 and CDR2 sequences are SGHDN and FVKESK. The CDR3 totals 16 residues.

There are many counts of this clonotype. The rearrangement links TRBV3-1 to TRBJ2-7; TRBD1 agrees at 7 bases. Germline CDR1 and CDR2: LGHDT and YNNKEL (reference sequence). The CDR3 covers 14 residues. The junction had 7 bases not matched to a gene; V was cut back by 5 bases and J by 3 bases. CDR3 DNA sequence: TGTGCCAGCAGCTCTGGACAGGTCAACTACGAGCAGTACTTC. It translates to CASSSGQVNYEQYF.

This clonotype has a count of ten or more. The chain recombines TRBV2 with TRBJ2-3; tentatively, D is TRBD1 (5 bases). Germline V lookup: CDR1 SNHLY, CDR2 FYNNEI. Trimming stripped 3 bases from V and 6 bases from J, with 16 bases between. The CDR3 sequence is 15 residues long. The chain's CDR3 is CASSDRAGREDTQYF. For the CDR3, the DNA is TGTGCCAGCAGTGACAGGGCCGGGCGTGAGGATACGCAGTATTTT.

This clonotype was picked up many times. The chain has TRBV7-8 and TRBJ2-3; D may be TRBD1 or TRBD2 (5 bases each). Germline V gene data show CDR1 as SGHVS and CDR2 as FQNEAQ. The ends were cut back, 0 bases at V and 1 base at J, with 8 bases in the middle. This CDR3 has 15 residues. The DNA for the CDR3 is TGTGCCAGCAGCTTAGCGTTGGGGGGCACAGATACGCAGTATTTT. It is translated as CASSLALGGTDTQYF.

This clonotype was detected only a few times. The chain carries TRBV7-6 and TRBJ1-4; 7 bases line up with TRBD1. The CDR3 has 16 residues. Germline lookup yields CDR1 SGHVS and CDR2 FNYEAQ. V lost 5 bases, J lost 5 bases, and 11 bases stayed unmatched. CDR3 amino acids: CASSNRDRPANEKLFF. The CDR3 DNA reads TGTGCCAGCAGCAACCGGGACAGACCCGCAAATGAAAAACTGTTTTTT.

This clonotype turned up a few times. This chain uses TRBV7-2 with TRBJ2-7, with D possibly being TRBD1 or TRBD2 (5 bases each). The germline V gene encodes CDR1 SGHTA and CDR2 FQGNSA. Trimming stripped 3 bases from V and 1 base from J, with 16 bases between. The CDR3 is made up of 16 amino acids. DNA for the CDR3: TGTGCCAGCAGCTTGGGGTCCGGGACCCAATCCTACGAGCAGTACTTC. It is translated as CASSLGSGTQSYEQYF.

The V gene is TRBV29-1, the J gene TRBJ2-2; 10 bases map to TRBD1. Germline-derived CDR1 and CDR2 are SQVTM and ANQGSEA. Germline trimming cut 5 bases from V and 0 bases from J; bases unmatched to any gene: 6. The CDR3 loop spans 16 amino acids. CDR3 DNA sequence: TGCAGCGTTCCCTCGGGACAGGGGTCGAACACCGGGGAGCTGTTTTTT. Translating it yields CSVPSGQGSNTGELFF.

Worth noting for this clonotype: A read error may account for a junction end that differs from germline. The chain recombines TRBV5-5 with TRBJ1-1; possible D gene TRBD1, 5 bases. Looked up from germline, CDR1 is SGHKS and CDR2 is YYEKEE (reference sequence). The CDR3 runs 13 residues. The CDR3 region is CANSFGANTEAFF. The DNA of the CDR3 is TGTGCCAACAGCTTTGGGGCTAACACTGAAGCTTTCTTT.

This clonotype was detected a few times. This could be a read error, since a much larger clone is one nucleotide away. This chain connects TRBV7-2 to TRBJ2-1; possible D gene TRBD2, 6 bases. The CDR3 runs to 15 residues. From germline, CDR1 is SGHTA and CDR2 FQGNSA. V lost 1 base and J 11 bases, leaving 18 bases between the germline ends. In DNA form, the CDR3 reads TGTGCCAGCAGCTTAGACGGGAGACCGTGGAATAAGCAGTTCTTC. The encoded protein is CASSLDGRPWNKQFF.

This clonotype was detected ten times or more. CDR3 nucleotide sequence: TGTGCCAGCAGCTTGGGCTGGTCGGGAGAGGTAGATACGCAGTATTTT. Translating it yields CASSLGWSGEVDTQYF. This chain connects TRBV7-9 to TRBJ2-3; tentatively, D is TRBD2 (6 bases). The V and J ends lost 3 bases and 5 bases respectively, with 18 bases between them. Germline V gene sequence: CDR1 SEHNR, CDR2 FQNEAQ (reference sequence). This CDR3 has 16 residues.

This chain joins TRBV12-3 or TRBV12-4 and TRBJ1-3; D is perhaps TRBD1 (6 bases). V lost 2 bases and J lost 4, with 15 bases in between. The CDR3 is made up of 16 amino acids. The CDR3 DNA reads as TGTGCCAGCAGTTTACTCGGAGGACAGCTAGGAAACACCATATATTTT. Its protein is CASSLLGGQLGNTIYF.

This CDR3 reads CASRREYNEQFF. The CDR3, as DNA: TGTGCCAGCAGGCGGGAGTACAATGAGCAGTTCTTC. This chain uses TRBV12-3 or TRBV12-4 with TRBJ2-1, with 7 bases aligning to TRBD2. CDR3 length equals 12 residues. The ends lost 6 bases at V and 4 bases at J; junction bases unmatched: 0.